The 5 T cell receptor beta chains below were found in one sample sequenced in a study of type 1 regulatory T cells. TCRdb fed the reads into MiXCR, producing one record per CDR3 protein. The sample lists approximately 72,000 distinct CDR3 sequences, roughly three fifths occurring once. Antigen specificity for these receptors is unknown. The material sequenced was cultured T cells, either the whole culture or a sorted T cell fraction (not recorded which). Sample subset: Tr1-enriched cell product generated in vitro against host alloantigens. The source of these receptors is a human donor in good health.

This sequence joins TRBV7-8 and TRBJ2-1; 8 bases agree with TRBD2. The germline CDR1 and CDR2 sequences are SGHVS and FQNEAQ. The CDR3 is 19 residues long. V gave up 6 bases and J gave up 5 bases; unmatched junction bases: 21. CDR3 DNA sequence: TGTGCCAGCAGAGAAACACGGGTTGCGGGGGGCCGGGGCGACAATGAGCAGTTCTTC. Translating it yields CASRETRVAGGRGDNEQFF.

This rearrangement joins TRBV28 to TRBJ2-1; D is perhaps TRBD2 (6 bases). CDR3 length: 13 residues. Germline V lookup: CDR1 MDHEN, CDR2 SYDVKM. V lost 6 bases and J lost 3, with 9 bases in between. The CDR3, as DNA: TGTGCCAGCAGAGTAGCGGACTACAATGAGCAGTTCTTC. Translation gives CASRVADYNEQFF.

As concerns this clonotype: At one boundary the junction diverges from the germline segment, which might be a read error. The gene calls are TRBV5-1 and TRBJ2-3, with D possibly being TRBD1 (5 bases). Germline-derived CDR1 and CDR2 are SGHRS and YFSETQ. The CDR3 extends over 15 amino acids. The CDR3 region is CASILGRLSTDTQYF. The DNA for the CDR3 is TGCGCCAGCATCTTGGGGCGGCTAAGCACAGATACGCAGTATTTT. Using reference TRBV5-1 and TRBJ2-3 for the parts outside the CDR3, the full variable domain is KAGVTQTPRYLIKTRGQQVTLSCSPISGHRSVSWYQQTPGQGLQFLFEYFSETQRNKGNFPGRFSGRQFSNSRSEMNVSTLELGDSALYLCASILGRLSTDTQYFGPGTRLTVL.

J is TRBJ2-1 and V is TRBV10-3, with 13 bases identical to TRBD2. Per germline, CDR1 ENHRY and CDR2 SYGVKD. The CDR3 is made up of 14 amino acids. V lost 6 bases, J lost 5 bases, and 1 base stayed unmatched. CDR3 loop: CAIRGTSGNNEQFF. The CDR3 region has the DNA TGTGCCATCAGAGGGACTAGCGGGAACAATGAGCAGTTCTTC.

The chain combines TRBV30 with TRBJ2-3; the D gene could be TRBD1 or TRBD2 (5 bases each). V lost 4 bases and J 4 bases, leaving 15 bases between the germline ends. This CDR3 comprises 14 residues. The germline CDR1 and CDR2 sequences are GTSNPN and SVGIG (reference sequence). This CDR3 is CAWTRMKGPDTQYF. CDR3 nucleotides: TGTGCCTGGACCCGGATGAAGGGACCAGATACGCAGTATTTT.